The sample holds many counts of the clone carrying this TCR beta chain. The sample originates from a study of cytotoxic CD8 clonotypes in ibrutinib-treated CLL. Assay: immunoSEQ multiplex PCR; the TCRdb copy retains only in-frame clones and omits some. The profile shows about 45,000 clones, 65% of them singletons. With 1 base removed from V and 0 bases from J, the gap between germline ends came to 1 base. The CDR3 length is 13 residues. Germline lookup yields CDR1 SGHTA and CDR2 FQGTGA. The sequence was collected from a human donor with chronic lymphocytic leukemia. Material: PBMCs, obtained after 24 months of ibrutinib treatment. The chain links TRBV7-3 to TRBJ1-5; D is unclear. Written as DNA, the CDR3 is TGTGCCAGCAGCTTAAATAGCAATCAGCCCCAGCATTTT. Its translation is CASSLNSNQPQHF.